This paragraph covers one T cell receptor (beta chain) sequence. Unsorted samples drew genomic DNA from approximately 87 million PBMCs. This CDR3 is 13 amino acids long. Per germline, CDR1 KGHSH and CDR2 LQKENI. V lost 3 bases, J lost 4 bases, and 6 bases lay in between. This sample is part of a study of shared clonotypes between healthy human individuals. The authors split each subset's genomic DNA evenly across several immunoSEQ plates. For unsorted PBMC, roughly 0.3 ug DNA per replicate equaled tens of thousands of T cell genomes. Study processing details: Quality scores were absent from the junction-only immunoSEQ sequences, so filtering differed. Generated by immunoSEQ multiplex PCR, the TCRdb table keeps only in-frame clones and is missing some. V and J calls plus clone size are reproduced from that table; the DNA served to infer D and trimming. The sample comprises 490,000 or so clones, about 82% of which are singletons, and over 10% rests with the top ten.

V usage is TRBV18 and J usage is TRBJ2-2; D is ambiguous. The sample was PBMCs. The clonotype originates from a woman aged 40 to 49 in good health. Some clones in this sample may be carry-over from other donors' samples. This chain's CDR3 is CASSPDLTGELFF. The DNA of the CDR3 is TGTGCCAGCTCACCGGATCTCACCGGGGAGCTGTTTTTT.